Below are 26 T cell receptor beta chains sequenced from a single sample in a study of blood T cell repertoires in COVID-19. Sequencing was performed with immunoSEQ multiplex PCR; in TCRdb, only in-frame clones are kept and a portion is missing. This table holds around 160,000 clones, 81% found once. Sequencing used peripheral blood. The origin of the receptors is a man aged 55 to 70 with active or convalescent COVID-19.

This clone has just a few counts. This chain uses TRBV18 with TRBJ1-3; D might be TRBD1 (6 bases). The CDR3 is made up of 15 amino acids. Germline V gene sequence: CDR1 KGHSH, CDR2 LQKENI. The V gene lost 0 bases and the J gene lost 2 bases, with 8 bases spanning the gap. In nucleotides, the CDR3 is TGTGCCAGCTCACCACCGAACAGGGCTGGAAACACCATATATTTT. It encodes CASSPPNRAGNTIYF.

The chain combines TRBV6-5 with TRBJ1-2, with 7 nucleotides matching TRBD1. This CDR3 spans 13 amino acids. V shed 5 bases, J shed 4 bases, and the junction held 4 bases outside the gene matches. Germline CDR1 is MNHEY and CDR2 is SVGAGI. The CDR3 sequence is CASSQTGTYGYTF. CDR3 in DNA: TGTGCCAGCAGTCAGACAGGGACCTATGGCTACACCTTC.

This rearrangement joins TRBV6-6 to TRBJ1-3; no definite D call. The V end was cut by 8 bases, the J end by 0 bases, with 11 bases between. The V gene's germline CDR1 is MNHNY and CDR2 SVGAGI (reference sequence). The CDR3 is 14 residues long. The CDR3 loop is CASRAGNSGNTIYF. In DNA, the CDR3 is TGTGCCAGCCGAGCGGGGAACTCTGGAAACACCATATATTTT.

The chain carries TRBV27 and TRBJ1-1; TRBD1 matches at 7 bases. Unmatched junction bases numbered 2, after V lost 3 bases and J lost 4 bases. CDR3 size: 13 residues. The V gene's germline CDR1 is MNHEY and CDR2 SMNVEV (reference sequence). The CDR3 nucleotides read TGTGCCAGCAGTTTGACAGGGCGCACTGAAGCTTTCTTT. Protein sequence: CASSLTGRTEAFF.

The V and J genes are TRBV6-4 and TRBJ2-7; 11 bases are shared with TRBD1. J gave up 2 bases and V 3 bases, and 0 bases lay outside the gene matches. The CDR3 runs to 14 residues. The germline CDR1 and CDR2 sequences are MRHNA and SNTAGT. CDR3 sequence: CASSEDRGPYEQYF. CDR3 nucleotides: TGTGCCAGCAGTGAGGACAGGGGGCCCTACGAGCAGTACTTC.

Details on this clone: A junction boundary mismatches the germline segment, possibly from a read error. The chain employs TRBV11-3 and TRBJ1-2, with D unresolved. The CDR3 length is 12 residues. The V gene's germline CDR1 is SGHNT and CDR2 YENEEA. CDR3 DNA sequence: TGTGCCAGCAGCCTTGACAATCCGAGCTCCCCCTTC. Translated: CASSLDNPSSPF.

The CDR3 here is CSASTDTNQPQHF. DNA for the CDR3: TGCAGTGCTAGTACGGACACAAATCAGCCCCAGCATTTT. This chain uses TRBV20-1 with TRBJ1-5, with a possible D match to TRBD1 (5 bases). This CDR3 spans 13 amino acids. CDR1 is DFQATT and CDR2 is SNEGSKA in the germline V gene (reference sequence). The V end lost 3 bases, the J end lost 4 bases, and 10 bases lay between the germline ends.

V and J are TRBV19 and TRBJ1-1, with D unclear. Germline CDR1 and CDR2: LNHDA and SQIVND (reference sequence). The CDR3 length is 13 residues. Trimming shortened V by 4 bases and J by 1 base, and 7 bases separated the two germline ends. CDR3 DNA sequence: TGTGCCAGTAGTACTACAGAGAACACTGAAGCTTTCTTT. Encoded protein: CASSTTENTEAFF. Together with reference TRBV19 and TRBJ1-1, the CDR3 gives the full variable domain: DGGITQSPKYLFRKEGQNVTLSCEQNLNHDAMYWYRQDPGQGLRLIYYSQIVNDFQKGDIAEGYSVSREKKESFPLTVTSAQKNPTAFYLCASSTTENTEAFFGQGTRLTVV.

This clone was seen just once. The V gene is TRBV19, the J gene TRBJ1-6, with TRBD1 identical over 12 bases. Germline trimming cut 6 bases from V and 8 bases from J; bases unmatched to any gene: 2. Per germline, CDR1 LNHDA and CDR2 SQIVND (reference sequence). The CDR3 has 14 residues. CDR3 nucleotide sequence: TGTGCCAGTAGGGGACAGGGGGCCGATTCACCCCTCCACTTT. It specifies CASRGQGADSPLHF.

This clone was seen more than once but under ten times. The chain employs TRBV7-9 and TRBJ2-7; TRBD1 aligns across 7 bases. The CDR3 totals 15 residues. The J segment lost 4 bases and the V segment lost 0 bases, leaving 6 bases of the junction unmatched. The germline V gene has CDR1 SEHNR and CDR2 FQNEAQ (reference sequence). The CDR3 reads CASSLAGDSSYEQYF. CDR3 sequence (DNA): TGTGCCAGCAGCTTAGCGGGGGACAGTTCTTACGAGCAGTACTTC.

Notes on this clone: Other DNA sequences within the sample encode an identical CDR3. The chain uses TRBV6-5 and TRBJ1-5, with a weak D call TRBD1 (5 bases). From germline, CDR1 is MNHEY and CDR2 SVGAGI. The CDR3 has 13 residues. The V end lost 6 bases, the J end lost 2 bases, and 8 bases lay between the germline ends. The CDR3 spells CASRGQGNQPQHF. Written as DNA, the CDR3 is TGTGCCAGCAGGGGGCAGGGCAATCAGCCCCAGCATTTT.

J is TRBJ2-7 and V is TRBV28; TRBD2 agrees at 8 bases. The ends lost 5 bases at V and 7 bases at J; junction bases unmatched: 7. Germline V gives CDR1 MDHEN, CDR2 SYDVKM. The CDR3 runs to 13 residues. This CDR3 is CASSMREAGEQYF. Written as DNA, the CDR3 is TGTGCCAGCAGTATGCGGGAGGCGGGGGAGCAGTACTTC.

V and J are TRBV5-1 and TRBJ2-7; TRBD1 agrees at 9 bases. V trimming: 3 bases; J trimming: 2 bases; junction bases outside the gene matches: 3. This CDR3 has 14 residues. The germline V gene has CDR1 SGHRS and CDR2 YFSETQ. The CDR3 here is CASSSGTGTYEQYF. The CDR3 DNA sequence: TGCGCCAGCAGCTCGGGGACAGGGACCTACGAGCAGTACTTC.

The genes are TRBV19 and TRBJ1-3; 9 bases are shared with TRBD1. The germline gives CDR1 LNHDA, CDR2 SQIVND (reference sequence). Trimming took 3 bases from V and 0 from J; bases not matched to a gene: 6. The CDR3 sequence is 17 residues long. The CDR3 here is CASSIGDRVHSGNTIYF. CDR3 in DNA: TGTGCCAGTAGTATCGGGGACAGGGTGCACTCTGGAAACACCATATATTTT. Supplemented by reference TRBV19 and TRBJ1-3, the full variable domain reads DGGITQSPKYLFRKEGQNVTLSCEQNLNHDAMYWYRQDPGQGLRLIYYSQIVNDFQKGDIAEGYSVSREKKESFPLTVTSAQKNPTAFYLCASSIGDRVHSGNTIYFGEGSWLTVV.

The genes are TRBV6-1 and TRBJ1-5, with 7 bases lining up with TRBD1. CDR1 is MNHNS and CDR2 is SASEGT in the germline V gene. CDR3 length equals 14 residues. V lost 3 bases, J lost 5 bases, and 4 bases stayed unmatched. In nucleotides, the CDR3 is TGTGCCAGCAGTGACAGGGGGAATGATCAGCCCCAGCATTTT. Its protein is CASSDRGNDQPQHF.

This clone was recorded once. The V and J genes are TRBV18 and TRBJ1-4, with TRBD1 as a possible D gene (5 bases). Germline assignment: CDR1 KGHSH and CDR2 LQKENI. Trimming left V 5 bases short and J 6 bases short, with 13 bases between. The CDR3 runs to 14 residues. CDR3 sequence: CASSSIRQYEKLFF. CDR3 sequence (DNA): TGTGCCAGCTCATCAATCAGACAGTATGAAAAACTGTTTTTT.

The chain carries TRBV13 and TRBJ2-7; TRBD1 matches at 7 bases. The CDR3 covers 15 residues. The V gene end was trimmed by 5 bases and the J gene end by 1 base; junction bases not matched to a gene: 8. Germline CDR1 is PRHDT and CDR2 is FYEKMQ (reference sequence). The CDR3 bases are TGTGCCAGCAGCGCGACAGGGTCCCCTTCCTACGAGCAGTACTTC. Translating it yields CASSATGSPSYEQYF.

V is TRBV7-8 and J is TRBJ2-7; 11 bases line up with TRBD1. CDR3 length: 15 residues. The V gene end was trimmed by 1 base and the J gene end by 6 bases; junction bases not matched to a gene: 5. Germline-derived CDR1 and CDR2 are SGHVS and FQNEAQ. CDR3 in amino acids: CASSLGTGGAGEQYF. In DNA form, the CDR3 reads TGTGCCAGCAGCTTAGGGACAGGGGGCGCGGGCGAGCAGTACTTC.

The V gene is TRBV29-1, the J gene TRBJ2-1; 13 bases are a match to TRBD2. The CDR3 spans 14 residues. Germline CDR1 reads SQVTM; CDR2 reads ANQGSEA. The CDR3 DNA follows: TGCAGTGCCGATTGGACTAGCGGGAGTAATGAGCAGTTCTTC. It codes for CSADWTSGSNEQFF.

The chain uses TRBV9 and TRBJ1-3; D not certain. CDR1 is SGDLS, CDR2 YYNGEE, per germline. Trimming shortened V by 0 bases and J by 0 bases, and 13 bases separated the two germline ends. The CDR3 spans 17 residues. The CDR3 region has the DNA TGTGCCAGCAGCGTAGGGGCATTTACTAGCTCTGGAAACACCATATATTTT. This sequence encodes CASSVGAFTSSGNTIYF.

This sequence joins TRBV25-1 and TRBJ1-6; 7 nucleotides match TRBD1. Per the germline V gene, CDR1 is MGHDK and CDR2 is SYGVNS. With V trimmed by 6 bases and J by 10 bases, 12 bases remained unmatched. The CDR3 runs 15 residues. For the CDR3, the DNA is TGTGCCAGCAGGGAGGGGGCATCAATTAGCTCACCCCTCCACTTT. Translated, it gives CASREGASISSPLHF.

The CDR3 DNA follows: TGCGCCAGCAGTGATGTTGGGAGTCTATCCTACAATGAGCAGTTCTTC. Translated: CASSDVGSLSYNEQFF. The chain couples TRBV10-1 to TRBJ2-1, with D maybe TRBD2 (5 bases). This CDR3 contains 16 residues. CDR1 is WNHNN, CDR2 SYGVQD, per germline (reference sequence). V dropped 3 bases and J dropped 1 base, with 13 bases sitting between them.

This clone turned up a few times. The genes are TRBV3-1 (or the pseudogene TRBV3-2) and TRBJ2-1; 7 bases agree with TRBD1. The trim removed 6 bases at V and 0 bases at J, leaving 8 bases unmatched. This CDR3 spans 16 amino acids. Germline V gives CDR1 LGHDT, CDR2 YNNKEL (reference sequence). CDR3 sequence: CASRERGGNSYNEQFF. The CDR3 DNA reads as TGTGCCAGCAGAGAACGAGGGGGCAACTCCTACAATGAGCAGTTCTTC.

The chain couples TRBV29-1 to TRBJ2-3; 7 bases line up with TRBD2. V shed 2 bases, J shed 4 bases, and the junction held 9 bases outside the gene matches. This CDR3 comprises 15 residues. Looked up from germline, CDR1 is SQVTM and CDR2 is ANQGSEA. The CDR3 sequence: CSVERVGGSADTQYF. DNA of the CDR3: TGCAGCGTTGAAAGGGTGGGCGGGAGCGCAGATACGCAGTATTTT.

The chain has TRBV11-2 and TRBJ1-6; 7 bases fit TRBD1. V shed 1 base and J 7 bases; nucleotides not matched to a gene: 4. CDR1 and CDR2 (germline): SGHAT, FQNNGV. The CDR3 is 15 amino acids. CDR3 amino acids: CASSLAGQRNSPLHF. CDR3 coding DNA: TGTGCCAGCAGCTTAGCGGGACAGCGGAATTCACCCCTCCACTTT.

The rearrangement links TRBV6-5 to TRBJ1-2; tentatively, D is TRBD1 (5 bases). The CDR3 totals 13 residues. V lost 6 bases and J 4 bases, leaving 12 bases between the germline ends. The germline V gene has CDR1 MNHEY and CDR2 SVGAGI. This chain's CDR3 is CASSPSGGYGYTF. Here the CDR3 DNA reads TGTGCCAGCAGCCCCTCGGGGGGCTATGGCTACACCTTC.